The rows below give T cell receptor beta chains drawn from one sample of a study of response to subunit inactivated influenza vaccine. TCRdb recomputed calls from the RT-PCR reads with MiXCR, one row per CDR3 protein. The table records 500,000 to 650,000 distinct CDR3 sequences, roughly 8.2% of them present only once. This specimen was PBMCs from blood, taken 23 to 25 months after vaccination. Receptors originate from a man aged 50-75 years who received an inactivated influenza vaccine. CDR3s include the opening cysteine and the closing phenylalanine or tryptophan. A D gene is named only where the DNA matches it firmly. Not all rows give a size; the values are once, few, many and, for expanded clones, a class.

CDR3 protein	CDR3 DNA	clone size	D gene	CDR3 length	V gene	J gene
CASSLGGIAASRLNEQFF	TGTGCCAGCAGTTTAGGAGGAATAGCGGCATCCAGACTCAATGAGCAGTTCTTC	.	.	18	TRBV28	TRBJ2-1
CASSFGSYEQYF	TGTGCCAGCAGTTTCGGTTCCTACGAGCAGTACTTC	many	.	12	TRBV11-2	TRBJ2-7
CSAGGSSYNEQFF	TGCAGTGCTGGGGGTTCCTCCTACAATGAGCAGTTCTTC	many	.	13	TRBV20-1	TRBJ2-1
CSASWDSRGDTQYF	TGCAGTGCTAGTTGGGACTCTCGTGGGGATACGCAGTATTTT	many	.	14	TRBV20-1	TRBJ2-3
CASSQVVNSPLHF	TGCGCCAGCAGCCAAGTGGTTAATTCACCCCTCCACTTT	.	.	13	TRBV4-1	TRBJ1-6
CSARDGASGTDTQYF	TGCAGTGCTAGAGATGGTGCTAGCGGCACAGATACGCAGTATTTT	many	.	15	TRBV20-1	TRBJ2-3
CASSQVGGADQPQHF	TGTGCCAGCAGCCAAGTAGGGGGGGCGGATCAGCCCCAGCATTTT	many	.	15	TRBV4-2	TRBJ1-5
CASSLGRVLYQETQYF	TGTGCCAGCAGCTTAGGGCGAGTCCTCTACCAAGAGACCCAGTACTTC	many	.	16	TRBV11-2	TRBJ2-5
CASSALAGSSLGEQFF	TGTGCCAGCAGCGCACTAGCGGGATCTTCCCTTGGTGAGCAGTTCTTC	few	TRBD2	16	TRBV7-8	TRBJ2-1
CASSPTGPAVF	TGTGCCAGCAGTCCCACCGGGCCCGCCGTCTTC	.	.	11	TRBV12-3/TRBV12-4	TRBJ2-1
CASSQRLVGETQYF	TGCGCCAGCAGCCAACGCCTAGTTGGAGAGACCCAGTACTTC	few	.	14	TRBV4-1	TRBJ2-5
CASSQDPRAFYEQYF	TGTGCCAGCAGCCAAGATCCCAGGGCCTTCTACGAGCAGTACTTC	many	.	15	TRBV3-1	TRBJ2-7
CASEQFSYNEQFF	TGTGCCAGTGAACAATTCTCCTACAATGAGCAGTTCTTC	many	.	13	TRBV2	TRBJ2-1
CASSRYSGEALYF	TGTGCCAGCAGTAGATATAGCGGGGAGGCCCTGTACTTC	.	TRBD2	13	TRBV12-3/TRBV12-4	TRBJ2-5
CASRKPGQSYEQYF	TGTGCCAGCAGAAAACCGGGACAGTCCTACGAGCAGTACTTC	many	TRBD1	14	TRBV11-2	TRBJ2-7
CSAKAPSDRGFVITEAFF	TGCAGTGCTAAGGCCCCTTCCGACAGGGGATTTGTGATCACTGAAGCTTTCTTT	.	TRBD1	18	TRBV20-1	TRBJ1-1
CASRGGDTDTQYF	TGTGCCAGCCGAGGGGGAGACACAGATACGCAGTATTTT	.	.	13	TRBV9	TRBJ2-3
CASSLSRSSPEQFF	TGTGCCAGCAGTTTATCCCGATCCAGTCCTGAGCAGTTCTTC	few	.	14	TRBV27	TRBJ2-1
CASSPSAARTEQFF	TGTGCCAGCAGTCCCAGTGCAGCGAGGACCGAGCAGTTCTTC	many	.	14	TRBV12-3/TRBV12-4	TRBJ2-1
CASSFGWEIYEQFF	TGTGCCAGCAGCTTCGGGTGGGAGATCTATGAGCAGTTCTTC	.	.	14	TRBV7-9	TRBJ2-1
CASSLTIHYGYTF	TGTGCCAGCAGTTTAACTATCCACTATGGCTACACCTTC	.	.	13	TRBV12-3/TRBV12-4	TRBJ1-2
CAISGQGVYEQYF	TGTGCCATCAGTGGACAGGGGGTGTACGAGCAGTACTTC	.	TRBD1	13	TRBV10-3	TRBJ2-7
CASMSREGVTDTQYF	TGTGCCAGCATGAGTCGGGAGGGGGTAACTGATACGCAGTATTTT	few	TRBD2	15	TRBV6-1	TRBJ2-3
CASSQGLAGTLYEQYF	TGTGCCAGCAGCCAAGGACTAGCGGGGACACTCTACGAGCAGTACTTC	.	TRBD2	16	TRBV11-2	TRBJ2-7
CASSKVDVSVTGNTIYF	TGTGCCAGCAGCAAAGTAGACGTCTCAGTCACTGGAAACACCATATATTTT	few	.	17	TRBV21-1	TRBJ1-3
CSVEGRAGNTIYF	TGCAGCGTTGAAGGCAGGGCTGGAAACACCATATATTTT	few	.	13	TRBV29-1	TRBJ1-3
CATSGPGQNTGELFF	TGTGCCACCAGTGGCCCGGGACAGAACACCGGGGAGCTGTTTTTT	few	.	15	TRBV24-1	TRBJ2-2
CASSLVWQGYEQYF	TGTGCCAGCAGCTTAGTATGGCAGGGATACGAGCAGTACTTC	.	.	14	TRBV7-9	TRBJ2-7
CASRRPGLRNEQYF	TGTGCCAGCAGACGCCCGGGCCTACGGAACGAGCAGTACTTC	few	.	14	TRBV6-2/TRBV6-3	TRBJ2-7
CASTHTGLINDPRGYTQYF	TGTGCCAGCACCCATACGGGGCTTATCAACGACCCCCGGGGGTATACGCAGTATTTT	.	.	19	TRBV6-2/TRBV6-3	TRBJ2-3
CASSMMGSTDTQYF	TGTGCCAGTAGTATGATGGGGAGCACAGATACGCAGTATTTT	few	.	14	TRBV19	TRBJ2-3
CASSLGVDTEAFF	TGTGCCAGCAGCTTAGGCGTAGATACTGAAGCTTTCTTT	many	.	13	TRBV7-2	TRBJ1-1
CAISPQAGTGGGGSNQPQHF	TGTGCCATCAGTCCGCAAGCCGGGACAGGGGGCGGTGGTAGCAATCAGCCCCAGCATTTT	.	TRBD1	20	TRBV10-3	TRBJ1-5
CASSYIQGGSGYTF	TGTGCCAGCAGTTACATACAGGGGGGGTCGGGCTACACCTTC	.	TRBD1	14	TRBV6-5	TRBJ1-2
CASSYNANYGYTF	TGTGCCAGCAGTTATAATGCTAACTATGGCTACACCTTC	.	.	13	TRBV6-2/TRBV6-3	TRBJ1-2
CASSPSQRGQETQYF	TGTGCCAGCAGCCCTTCTCAGCGGGGTCAAGAGACCCAGTACTTC	few	TRBD2	15	TRBV28	TRBJ2-5
CASSQVRTEQFF	TGTGCCAGCAGCCAAGTTCGAACTGAGCAGTTCTTC	.	.	12	TRBV3-1	TRBJ2-1
CASSYSTGYSNQPQHF	TGTGCCAGCAGTTACTCAACAGGGTATAGCAATCAGCCCCAGCATTTT	.	.	16	TRBV6-2/TRBV6-3	TRBJ1-5
CASSFGGLQETQYF	TGCGCCAGCAGCTTCGGGGGTCTACAAGAGACCCAGTACTTC	.	.	14	TRBV5-1	TRBJ2-5
CASGLPSGSYNEQFF	TGTGCCAGCGGACTCCCAAGCGGTTCCTACAATGAGCAGTTCTTC	few	.	15	TRBV25-1	TRBJ2-1
CASLPAPGGYEQFF	TGTGCCAGCTTACCAGCCCCCGGGGGCTATGAGCAGTTCTTC	.	.	14	TRBV6-1	TRBJ2-1
CASSIGLAGGADTQYF	TGTGCCAGCAGCATCGGACTAGCGGGAGGGGCAGATACGCAGTATTTT	few	TRBD2	16	TRBV7-3	TRBJ2-3
CASSFGRDRSPGELFF	TGCGCCAGCAGCTTCGGCCGGGACAGGTCCCCCGGGGAGCTGTTTTTT	.	TRBD1	16	TRBV23-1	TRBJ2-2
CASSPRTSESTGELFF	TGTGCCAGCAGCCCCCGGACTAGCGAGAGCACCGGGGAGCTGTTTTTT	many	TRBD2	16	TRBV4-2	TRBJ2-2
CASSFGVAGDTQYF	TGTGCCAGCAGTTTTGGGGTTGCGGGAGATACGCAGTATTTT	few	.	14	TRBV27	TRBJ2-3
CSAQRDMNTGELFF	TGCAGCGCCCAGAGGGACATGAACACCGGGGAGCTGTTTTTT	few	.	14	TRBV29-1	TRBJ2-2
CASDGSGNTIYF	TGTGCCAGCGACGGCTCTGGAAACACCATATATTTT	few	.	12	TRBV6-1	TRBJ1-3
CASSSLMHYEQYF	TGTGCCAGCAGTTCTCTGATGCACTACGAGCAGTACTTC	many	.	13	TRBV12-3/TRBV12-4	TRBJ2-7